This TCR beta chain came from a study of T cell repertoires in cytomegalovirus infection. Study findings and constraints: CMV-specific TCR beta clonotypes restricted by HLA-C were the ones dominating the ex vivo response.

TCRdb analysed the reads with MiXCR anew, one entry per CDR3 protein. The sample consists of roughly 800,000 distinct CDR3 sequences, 25% to 35% of them appearing once. Concerning this clonotype: The antigen is unknown.

The germline CDR1 and CDR2 sequences are SEHNR and FQNEAQ (reference sequence). V dropped 10 bases and J dropped 8 bases, with 5 bases sitting between them. The CDR3 length is 8 residues. The sample here was cultured CD8+ T cells from PBMCs, taken from culture after CMV antigen stimulation. The receptor was isolated from a human donor in good health (CMV status not recorded). Some clones in this sample may be carry-over from other donors' samples. The rearrangement uses TRBV7-9 and TRBJ1-2; D gene uncertain. The CDR3 is CATSGYTF. CDR3 sequence (DNA): TGTGCCACCTCGGGCTACACCTTC.